Listed below are T cell receptor beta chains from one sample, sequenced in a study of CD8+CD57+ T cells in acquired aplastic anemia. In TCRdb, the reads were re-called with MiXCR into one record per CDR3 protein. This sample has approximately 170,000 distinct CDR3 sequences, with approximately 51% found just once. The sequenced sample consisted of sorted CD4+, CD8+, or CD8+CD57+ T cells (not recorded which) from PBMCs. These receptors originate from a human donor with aplastic anemia. The conserved cysteine and the conserved F or W are not part of the CDR3 here. Each record gives: V gene, D gene, CDR3 protein. The D gene is left open where the match is weak.

TRBV14 NA ASSPRTITNEKLF
TRBV12-3/TRBV12-4 TRBD2 ASTQDPGRAGSYEQY
TRBV7-9 TRBD2 ASTGGLAGDAAQY
TRBV10-3 TRBD1 AIGRDSGLANVLT
TRBV25-1 NA ASSAEGRGSYNEQF
TRBV7-2 TRBD1 ASSGRTGKGEKLF
TRBV10-3 NA ATSESRGGETQY
TRBV7-9 NA ASTLTAGETQY
TRBV2 NA ASSDGARADTIH
TRBV15 TRBD1 ATSRETGGSNQPQH
TRBV15 NA ATSRGQVNNEQF
TRBV6-5 NA ASNRGHTNTEAF
TRBV27 TRBD1 ASSLTGTGADTQY
TRBV10-3 NA AISDRDGSDTEAF
TRBV15 NA ATRRDPYNSPLH
TRBV7-2 NA ASSQGRENTEAF
TRBV7-1 TRBD2 ASSSNGLAGGPVGDTDTQY
TRBV10-3 TRBD2 AIRGTSDTDTQY
TRBV19 NA ATSRGVRDEKLF
TRBV10-3 NA AIGQDMGDTGGYT
TRBV4-3 NA ASSQGTVNEKLF
TRBV24-1 NA ATSDTGFGANVLT
TRBV5-5 NA ASRIELTEAF
TRBV14 NA ASSQGIGNDRREQKRDEQF
TRBV7-2 NA ASSLDGHNSPLH
TRBV7-2 TRBD1 ASSGGPYEQY
TRBV10-1 NA ASSGTGTLNNEQF
TRBV7-2 NA ASGIRLDSGDGYT
TRBV10-3 TRBD1 AISPGQGAGELF
TRBV5-1 NA ASSLASVNTEAS
TRBV19 NA ASNGGRTDTQY
TRBV4-3 NA ASSQKMNTEAF
TRBV2 TRBD2 ASSPPGGAREQY
TRBV12-5 NA ASGPLGGVGYNEQF
TRBV18 TRBD1 ASSPKGQAGYT